This T cell receptor (beta chain) comes out of a study of Graves' ophthalmopathy and Graves' hyperthyroidism. It was on clinical symptoms, serum thyroxine, TRAb, thyroid ultrasound and orbital computed tomography that diagnosis relied. The CDR3 has 16 residues. The germline gives CDR1 SEHNR, CDR2 FQNEAQ (reference sequence). V lost 5 bases and J lost 3, with 19 bases in between. RNA transcripts were the template, and TCR beta CDR3 regions were amplified from them. The workflow started with a first-round RT-PCR run with HTBI primers and then moved on to a second-round multiplex PCR. TCRdb re-analysed the multiplex PCR reads in MiXCR, keeping a single row per CDR3 protein. The table records a few hundred thousand distinct CDR3 sequences, roughly 21% of them present only once. This clonotype has a count of ten or more.

The receptor comes from a woman aged 18 to 35 with stable Graves' hyperthyroidism. The specimen was peripheral blood. The chain has TRBV7-9 and TRBJ2-5, with TRBD1 as a possible D gene (7 bases). CDR3 DNA: TGTGCCAGCAGCCGCGGGACAGCCCCGGTCGAAGAGACCCAGTACTTC. It specifies CASSRGTAPVEETQYF. The full variable domain, rest sourced from reference TRBV7-9 and TRBJ2-5, is DTGVSQNPRHKITKRGQNVTFRCDPISEHNRLYWYRQTLGQGPEFLTYFQNEAQLEKSRLLSDRFSAERPKGSFSTLEIQRTEQGDSAMYLCASSRGTAPVEETQYFGPGTRLLVL.